These 2 T cell receptor beta chains share one sample of origin, sequenced in a study of blood T cells in healthy people across ages. A second PCR of 7 to 11 cycles used a sample-barcoded 5' primer and a J-beta primer mix. Via MiXCR, TCRdb re-called the 5' RACE reads, giving one row per CDR3 protein. The sample records 800,000 to 1,300,000 distinct CDR3 sequences, 20% to 25% being singletons. The same specimen was also included in a second study, on T cells of mothers and their children.

The sequencing input was blood. Every receptor here comes from a girl aged 2 to 10 in good health.

V and J are TRBV9 and TRBJ1-1; tentative D call: TRBD1 (6 bases). This CDR3 comprises 13 residues. Trimming took 5 bases from V and 7 from J, leaving 15 bases between them. CDR1 is SGDLS and CDR2 is YYNGEE in the germline V gene. CDR3 amino acids: CASRGGGQGEAFF. CDR3 in DNA: TGTGCCAGCAGGGGAGGGGGGCAAGGTGAAGCTTTCTTT.

This chain joins TRBV10-3 and TRBJ2-1; the D gene is possibly TRBD1 (5 bases). V lost 6 bases to trimming and J lost 5 bases, with 17 bases between them. The CDR3 contains 15 residues. Germline loops: CDR1 ENHRY, CDR2 SYGVKD. CDR3 coding DNA: TGTGCCATCAGGGACCCTAGGGGTGCGAACAATGAGCAGTTCTTC. Translation gives CAIRDPRGANNEQFF.